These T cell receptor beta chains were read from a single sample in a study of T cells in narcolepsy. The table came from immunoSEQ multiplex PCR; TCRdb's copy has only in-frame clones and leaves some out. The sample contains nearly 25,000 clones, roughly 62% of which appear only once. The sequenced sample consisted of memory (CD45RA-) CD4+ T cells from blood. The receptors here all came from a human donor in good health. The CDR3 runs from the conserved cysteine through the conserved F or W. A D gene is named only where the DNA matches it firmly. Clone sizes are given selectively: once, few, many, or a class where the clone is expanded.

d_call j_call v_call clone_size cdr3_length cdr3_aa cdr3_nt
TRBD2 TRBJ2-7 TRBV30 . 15 CAWSVRGSLAYEQYF TGTGCCTGGAGTGTACGCGGGAGTCTGGCCTACGAGCAGTACTTC
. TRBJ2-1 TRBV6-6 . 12 CASTRGDNEQFF TGTGCCAGCACCAGGGGGGACAATGAGCAGTTCTTC
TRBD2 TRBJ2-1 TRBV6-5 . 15 CASRRTSGSYNEQFF TGTGCCAGCAGGCGGACTAGCGGGAGCTACAATGAGCAGTTCTTC
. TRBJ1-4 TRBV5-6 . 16 CASSKGRAGRNEKLFF TGTGCCAGCAGCAAAGGCAGGGCGGGGAGAAACGAAAAACTGTTTTTT
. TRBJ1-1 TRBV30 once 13 CAWSELGLTEAFF TGTGCCTGGAGTGAACTCGGACTTACTGAAGCTTTCTTT
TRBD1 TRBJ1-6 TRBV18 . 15 CASSPPNRGDSPLHF TGTGCCAGCTCACCACCGAACAGGGGTGACTCACCCCTCCACTTT
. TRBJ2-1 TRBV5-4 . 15 CASSLVGRGADEQFF TGTGCCAGCAGCTTGGTTGGACGGGGAGCGGATGAGCAGTTCTTC
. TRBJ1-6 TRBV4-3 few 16 CASSQGGSSYNSPLHF TGCGCCAGCAGCCAAGGGGGGAGCTCCTATAATTCACCCCTCCACTTT
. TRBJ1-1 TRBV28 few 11 CASTLGWTAFF TGTGCCAGCACCCTGGGGTGGACTGCTTTCTTT
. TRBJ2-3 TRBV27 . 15 CASSLFSGGEDTQYF TGTGCCAGCAGTTTATTTTCAGGAGGGGAAGATACGCAGTATTTT
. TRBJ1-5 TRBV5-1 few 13 CASSLDTTQPQHF TGCGCCAGCAGCTTGGACACTACCCAGCCCCAGCATTTT
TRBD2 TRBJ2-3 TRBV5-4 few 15 CASSLAGGGTDTQYF TGTGCCAGCAGCTTAGCGGGGGGAGGCACAGATACGCAGTATTTT
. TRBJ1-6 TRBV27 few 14 CASGHGGQHPPLHF TGTGCCAGCGGCCATGGAGGGCAGCATCCACCCCTCCACTTT
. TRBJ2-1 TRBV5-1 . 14 CASSYGAGENEQFF TGCGCCAGCAGCTATGGAGCAGGGGAGAATGAGCAGTTCTTC
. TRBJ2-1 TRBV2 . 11 CASSGNTEQFF TGTGCCAGCAGTGGGAACACGGAGCAGTTCTTC
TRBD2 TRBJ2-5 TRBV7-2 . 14 CASSLGRGRETQYF TGTGCCAGCAGCTTAGGGCGGGGGAGAGAGACCCAGTACTTC
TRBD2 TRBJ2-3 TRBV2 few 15 CASRRLAVSTDTQYF TGTGCCAGCAGGAGACTAGCGGTTAGCACAGATACGCAGTATTTT
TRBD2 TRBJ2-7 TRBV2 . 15 CASHPTAGRPYEQYF TGTGCCAGCCACCCCACAGCGGGGCGACCCTACGAGCAGTACTTC
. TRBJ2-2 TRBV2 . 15 CASSEIQGDTGELFF TGTGCCAGCAGTGAGATACAGGGAGACACCGGGGAGCTGTTTTTT
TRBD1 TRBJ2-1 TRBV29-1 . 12 CSAGQSMGEQFF TGCAGCGCGGGACAGTCAATGGGTGAGCAGTTCTTC
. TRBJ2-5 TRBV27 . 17 CASSLSPPGGRPETQYF TGTGCCAGCAGTTTATCGCCCCCGGGTGGGCGGCCAGAGACCCAGTACTTC
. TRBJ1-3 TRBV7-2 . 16 CASSHAGSISGNTIYF TGTGCCAGCAGCCACGCGGGATCGATCTCCGGAAACACCATATATTTT
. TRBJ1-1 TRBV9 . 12 CASSAGTLEAFF TGTGCCAGCAGCGCGGGGACATTAGAAGCTTTCTTT
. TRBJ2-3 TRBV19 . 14 CASSMAAGTDTQYF TGTGCCAGTAGTATGGCTGCCGGCACAGATACGCAGTATTTT
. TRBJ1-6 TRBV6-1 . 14 CASGMGDGNSPLHF TGTGCCAGCGGGATGGGCGACGGAAATTCACCCCTCCACTTT
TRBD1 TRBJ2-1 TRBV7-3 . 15 CASSIGTGIYNEQFF TGTGCCAGCAGCATTGGGACAGGGATTTACAATGAGCAGTTCTTC
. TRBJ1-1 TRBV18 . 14 CASSQGPGDTEAFF TGTGCCAGCTCTCAAGGCCCGGGGGACACTGAAGCTTTCTTT
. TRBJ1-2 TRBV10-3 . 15 CAIRGGQTANYGYTF TGTGCCATCAGGGGAGGACAAACAGCTAACTATGGCTACACCTTC
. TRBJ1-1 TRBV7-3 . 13 CASSFFRDGEAFF TGTGCCAGCAGCTTTTTCCGGGACGGTGAAGCTTTCTTT
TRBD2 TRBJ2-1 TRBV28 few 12 CASRSGLAGQFF TGTGCCAGCAGATCGGGACTAGCGGGGCAGTTCTTC
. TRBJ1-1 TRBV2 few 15 CASRARPESRSEAFF TGTGCCAGCAGAGCTAGACCGGAGTCAAGGTCCGAAGCTTTCTTT
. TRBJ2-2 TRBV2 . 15 CASSIPSLSTGELFF TGTGCCAGCAGTATTCCGTCCTTGTCCACCGGGGAGCTGTTTTTT
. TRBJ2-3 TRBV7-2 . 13 CASSLTYTDTQYF TGTGCCAGCAGCTTAACCTACACAGATACGCAGTATTTT
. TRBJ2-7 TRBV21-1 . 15 CASSPRGGGLYEQYF TGTGCCAGCAGCCCCCGGGGCGGGGGGCTCTACGAGCAGTACTTC
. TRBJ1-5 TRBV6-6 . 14 CASSETYSNQPQHF TGTGCCAGCAGCGAGACCTATAGCAATCAGCCCCAGCATTTT
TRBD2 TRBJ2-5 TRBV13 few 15 CASSLTGLGQETQYF TGTGCCAGCAGCCTTACAGGACTAGGGCAAGAGACCCAGTACTTC
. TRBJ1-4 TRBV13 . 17 CASSRRVDGSVNEKLFF TGTGCCAGCAGCCGTAGAGTTGACGGGTCCGTTAATGAAAAACTGTTTTTT
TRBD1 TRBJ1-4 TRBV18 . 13 CASSPLEGAKLFF TGTGCCAGCTCACCCCTGGAGGGGGCGAAACTGTTTTTT
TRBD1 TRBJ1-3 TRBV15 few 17 CATSRSGQGMAGNTIYF TGTGCCACCAGCAGATCGGGACAGGGAATGGCTGGAAACACCATATATTTT
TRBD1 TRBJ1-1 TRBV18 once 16 CASSQGTGGSDTEAFF TGTGCCAGCTCACAAGGGACAGGCGGCTCGGACACTGAAGCTTTCTTT
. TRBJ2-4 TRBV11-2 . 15 CASRGLGVAKNIQYF TGTGCCAGCCGGGGGTTGGGGGTAGCCAAAAACATTCAGTACTTC
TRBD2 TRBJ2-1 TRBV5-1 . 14 CASSYSSGGYEQFF TGCGCCAGCAGCTACTCTAGCGGGGGATATGAGCAGTTCTTC
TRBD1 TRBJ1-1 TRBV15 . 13 CATSGGMNTEAFF TGTGCCACCTCAGGGGGCATGAACACTGAAGCTTTCTTT
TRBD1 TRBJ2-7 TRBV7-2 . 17 CASSLSGGQGLPYEQYF TGTGCCAGCAGCTTAAGTGGGGGACAGGGGCTTCCCTACGAGCAGTACTTC
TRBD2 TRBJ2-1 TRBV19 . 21 CASSILPRGTSGSTGKNEQFF TGTGCCAGTAGTATCCTCCCTCGGGGGACTAGCGGGAGTACCGGGAAAAATGAGCAGTTCTTC
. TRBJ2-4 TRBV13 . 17 CASSLVDGSTAKNIQYF TGTGCCAGCAGCTTAGTCGATGGGTCAACAGCCAAAAACATTCAGTACTTC
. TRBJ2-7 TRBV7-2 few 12 CASSVDSYEQYF TGTGCCAGCAGCGTCGATTCGTACGAGCAGTACTTC
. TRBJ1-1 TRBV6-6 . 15 CASSPIRGMNTEAFF TGTGCCAGCAGTCCAATTCGGGGAATGAACACTGAAGCTTTCTTT
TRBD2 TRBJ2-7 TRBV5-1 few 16 CASSFSSGGVSYEQYF TGCGCCAGCAGCTTCTCTAGCGGGGGGGTCTCCTACGAGCAGTACTTC
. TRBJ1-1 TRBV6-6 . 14 CASSRGGQNTEAFF TGTGCCAGCAGCCGTGGCGGGCAAAACACTGAAGCTTTCTTT
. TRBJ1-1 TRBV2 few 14 CASMTIRGRLGAFF TGTGCCAGCATGACTATACGAGGGAGATTAGGAGCTTTCTTT
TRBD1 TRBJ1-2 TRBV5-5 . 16 CASRAGDSDFNYGYTF TGTGCCAGCAGAGCCGGGGACAGCGACTTTAACTATGGCTACACCTTC
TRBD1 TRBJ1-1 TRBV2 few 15 CASSMDRGANTEAFF TGTGCCAGCAGTATGGACAGGGGGGCGAACACTGAAGCTTTCTTT
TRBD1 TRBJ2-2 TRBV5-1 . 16 CASTLTGGANTGELFF TGCGCCAGCACCCTTACAGGGGGCGCGAACACCGGGGAGCTGTTTTTT